Below are 12 T cell receptor beta chains sequenced from a single sample in a study of blood T cells in healthy people across ages. Next came a second PCR, run for about 6 to 11 cycles, which used a sample-barcoded 5' primer along with a J-beta primer mix. TCRdb redid the calling of the 5' RACE reads with MiXCR, one entry per CDR3 protein. The top ten clones hold around 37% of a sample with about 640,000 distinct CDR3 sequences, roughly 50% of them seen once. Sample: blood. The receptors stem from a man aged 55 to 70 in good health.

The chain employs TRBV10-3 and TRBJ2-2; the D gene could be TRBD1 or TRBD2 (5 bases each). Trimming removed 7 bases at V and 6 bases at J, with 18 bases between. The germline V gene encodes CDR1 ENHRY and CDR2 SYGVKD. This CDR3 is built from 15 residues. CDR3 loop: CAINRDPRTPGELFF. As DNA, the CDR3 is TGTGCCATCAACCGGGACCCCCGGACACCCGGGGAGCTGTTTTTT.

This chain connects TRBV13 to TRBJ2-3; 8 bases line up with TRBD2. There are 20 residues in the CDR3. Germline lookup yields CDR1 PRHDT and CDR2 FYEKMQ (reference sequence). The V gene end was trimmed by 8 bases and the J gene end by 5 bases; junction bases not matched to a gene: 27. The CDR3 protein is CASGGGAGTRAPAVRDTQYF. CDR3 nucleotide sequence: TGTGCCAGCGGCGGAGGAGCCGGGACTAGAGCCCCCGCGGTTCGAGATACGCAGTATTTT.

The chain couples TRBV15 to TRBJ2-2; a weak D match, TRBD2 (5 bases). The CDR3 sequence is 14 residues long. V gave up 0 bases and J gave up 7 bases, with 9 bases separating them. Germline CDR1 and CDR2: LNHNV and YYDKDF (reference sequence). As DNA, the CDR3 is TGTGCCACCAGCAGAGATCGGGATGGCGGGGAGCTGTTTTTT. Translating gives CATSRDRDGGELFF.

The V call is TRBV29-1, the J call TRBJ2-5; tentatively, D is TRBD1 (5 bases). This CDR3 has 15 residues. CDR1 is SQVTM, CDR2 ANQGSEA, per germline. Trimming removed 2 bases at V and 1 base at J, with 14 bases between. This CDR3 is CSVERLGEPQETQYF. DNA of the CDR3: TGCAGCGTTGAAAGGCTAGGGGAACCCCAAGAGACCCAGTACTTC. Full variable domain (rest looked up from reference TRBV29-1 and TRBJ2-5): SAVISQKPSRDICQRGTSLTIQCQVDSQVTMMFWYRQQPGQSLTLIATANQGSEATYESGFVIDKFPISRPNLTFSTLTVSNMSPEDSSIYLCSVERLGEPQETQYFGPGTRLLVL.

The V call is TRBV28, the J call TRBJ2-7; D tentatively reads TRBD1 or TRBD2 (5 bases each). The CDR3 contains 12 residues. V lost 8 bases and J 3 bases, leaving 11 bases between the germline ends. The germline gives CDR1 MDHEN, CDR2 SYDVKM. DNA of the CDR3: TGTGCCAGCTGGGGACGGCTCTACGAGCAGTACTTC. It encodes CASWGRLYEQYF. The full variable domain, with the rest looked up from reference TRBV28 and TRBJ2-7, is DVKVTQSSRYLVKRTGEKVFLECVQDMDHENMFWYRQDPGLGLRLIYFSYDVKMKEKGDIPEGYSVSREKKERFSLILESASTNQTSMYLCASWGRLYEQYFGPGTRLTVT.

In its sample, this clonotype was seen a few times. The V gene is TRBV4-2, the J gene TRBJ1-2, with 10 bases lining up with TRBD1. The V gene end was trimmed by 3 bases and the J gene end by 0 bases; junction bases not matched to a gene: 4. Germline-derived CDR1 and CDR2 are LGHNA and YNFKEQ. The length of the CDR3 is 16 residues. The CDR3 here is CASSQSDRGANYGYTF. The DNA for the CDR3 is TGTGCCAGCAGCCAGTCGGACAGGGGGGCTAACTATGGCTACACCTTC.

Concerning this clonotype: A read error may be the cause here, since a much bigger clone is one base away. V usage is TRBV7-9 and J usage is TRBJ1-2, with unresolved D. V dropped 3 bases and J dropped 2 bases, with 4 bases sitting between them. The CDR3 covers 12 residues. CDR1 is SEHNR, CDR2 FQNEAQ, per germline (reference sequence). CDR3 in amino acids: CASSFENYGYTF. The CDR3 region has the DNA TGTGCCAGCAGCTTCGAAAACTATGGCTACACCTTC.

The V call is TRBV20-1, the J call TRBJ1-5, with a tentative D call TRBD1 (5 bases). Germline CDR1 is DFQATT and CDR2 is SNEGSKA (reference sequence). V was trimmed by 6 bases and J by 0 bases, leaving 12 bases between them. The CDR3 loop spans 14 amino acids. The DNA for the CDR3 is TGCAGTGCCGGGGGAACCTATAGCAATCAGCCCCAGCATTTT. It translates to CSAGGTYSNQPQHF.

This chain links TRBV5-1 with TRBJ2-3, with 7 bases aligning to TRBD1. The CDR3 loop spans 15 amino acids. Germline CDR1 SGHRS, CDR2 YFSETQ. The ends lost 2 bases at V and 2 bases at J; junction bases unmatched: 5. The DNA for the CDR3 is TGCGCCAGCAGCTTACAGGGGCCGAACACAGATACGCAGTATTTT. This codes for CASSLQGPNTDTQYF.

J is TRBJ2-5 and V is TRBV29-1, with TRBD2 identical over 8 bases. V lost 1 base to trimming and J lost 5 bases; unmatched junction nucleotides: 9. The CDR3 runs to 15 residues. CDR1 and CDR2 (germline): SQVTM, ANQGSEA. CDR3 amino acids: CSVEGVAGSYETQYF. CDR3 DNA: TGCAGCGTTGAAGGGGTAGCGGGGTCATATGAGACCCAGTACTTC. Looking up the rest from reference TRBV29-1 and TRBJ2-5 gives the full variable domain: SAVISQKPSRDICQRGTSLTIQCQVDSQVTMMFWYRQQPGQSLTLIATANQGSEATYESGFVIDKFPISRPNLTFSTLTVSNMSPEDSSIYLCSVEGVAGSYETQYFGPGTRLLVL.

This sequence joins TRBV28 and TRBJ2-5, with 12 nucleotides matching TRBD2. The CDR3 spans 14 residues. With V trimmed by 7 bases and J by 5 bases, 5 bases remained unmatched. Germline values: CDR1 MDHEN, CDR2 SYDVKM. The CDR3 region is CASTSGGGYETQYF. CDR3 coding DNA: TGTGCCAGCACTAGCGGGGGGGGCTACGAGACCCAGTACTTC.

This sequence joins TRBV27 and TRBJ1-1; D is possibly TRBD1 (6 bases). The CDR3 consists of 16 residues. CDR1 is MNHEY and CDR2 is SMNVEV in the germline V gene (reference sequence). Between the trimmed V and J ends, which lost 6 bases and 4 bases, there was a span of 21 bases. The DNA for the CDR3 is TGTGCCAGCAGCCCACAGGGTGTGGGGGGGGCCACTGAAGCTTTCTTT. Protein sequence: CASSPQGVGGATEAFF.